The sequence of this T cell receptor (beta chain) was determined in a study of T cells after yellow fever vaccination. Study observations and caveats: High-abundance clonotypes from the bulk population could contaminate FACS-sorted repertoires. Faster peaking, at day 5 versus 15, marked a secondary response that was weaker. Post-booster samples contained most primary-vaccination clones (approximately 96% CD4, 70% to 90% CD8).

In making TCR cDNA, 5'RACE template switching added a universal primer site and UMIs to it. Via MiXCR, TCRdb re-called the 5' RACE reads, giving one row per CDR3 protein. Among some 300,000 distinct CDR3 sequences listed, approximately 10% were seen once. Germline CDR1 MGHRA, CDR2 YSYEKL. There are 14 residues in the CDR3. V lost 0 bases and J lost 1, with 6 bases in between. Regarding this clonotype: Its antigen is not known.

The TCR was taken from a man between 18 and 29 years old who received the YFV17D yellow fever vaccine. The chain joins TRBV4-1 to TRBJ1-2; D remains unclear. The starting material was CD4+ T cells sorted from PBMCs, obtained 5 days after the yellow fever booster vaccination. CDR3 coding DNA: TGCGCCAGCAGCCAAGAGCCGGATAACTATGGCTACACCTTC. Protein product: CASSQEPDNYGYTF.